A selection of T cell receptor beta chains follows, all from one sample in a study of T cells in Graves' hyperthyroidism and ophthalmopathy. TCRdb passed the multiplex PCR reads through MiXCR, listing each CDR3 protein once. The sample lists about 560,000 distinct CDR3 sequences, around 16% occurring once. Material: blood. These receptors were collected from a woman aged 25 to 39 with Graves' hyperthyroidism. The CDR3 runs from the conserved cysteine through the conserved F or W. A D gene is named only where the DNA matches it firmly. Clone size is not always given. Where it is, it says once, few, many or a class for expanded clones.

cdr3_length j_call d_call clone_size v_call cdr3_aa cdr3_nt
13 TRBJ1-3 - few TRBV5-4 CASSLAFGNTIYF TGTGCCAGCAGCTTGGCCTTTGGAAACACCATATATTTT
14 TRBJ2-7 TRBD2 many TRBV2 CASRGTSGFYEQYF TGTGCCAGCAGGGGGACTAGCGGGTTCTACGAGCAGTACTTC
20 TRBJ1-3 TRBD1 few TRBV29-1 CSVEVSPGTGGLGSGNTIYF TGCAGCGTTGAAGTTAGTCCCGGGACAGGGGGACTGGGCTCTGGAAACACCATATATTTT
12 TRBJ2-7 - - TRBV29-1 CSFSRDSYEQYF TGCAGCTTTTCCAGGGACTCCTACGAGCAGTACTTC
13 TRBJ2-5 - many TRBV12-3/TRBV12-4 CASSLTNQETQYF TGTGCCAGCAGTTTAACCAATCAAGAGACCCAGTACTTC
15 TRBJ2-3 - few TRBV6-5 CASSYTGVVTDTQYF TGTGCCAGCAGTTACACGGGAGTGGTCACAGATACGCAGTATTTT
16 TRBJ1-5 - many TRBV6-2/TRBV6-3 CASSWVGINSNQPQHF TGTGCCAGCAGTTGGGTCGGAATTAATAGCAATCAGCCCCAGCATTTT
15 TRBJ1-3 TRBD1 - TRBV7-9 CASSLGQNSGNTIYF TGTGCCAGCAGCTTGGGACAGAACTCTGGAAACACCATATATTTT
13 TRBJ2-2 - few TRBV9 CASGGGNTGELFF TGTGCCAGCGGGGGAGGGAACACCGGGGAGCTGTTTTTT
14 TRBJ1-1 - few TRBV7-9 CASSLGGQGTEAFF TGTGCCAGCAGCTTAGGGGGGCAGGGCACTGAAGCTTTCTTT
15 TRBJ2-1 - many TRBV4-1 CASSQDANSYNEQFF TGCGCCAGCAGCCAAGACGCCAACTCCTACAATGAGCAGTTCTTC
13 TRBJ1-2 - few TRBV14 CASSQERRYGYTF TGTGCCAGCAGCCAAGAACGACGGTATGGCTACACCTTC
19 TRBJ2-3 TRBD1 many TRBV28 CASTLQGAGAAMGTDTQYF TGTGCCAGCACGCTACAGGGGGCGGGGGCAGCAATGGGCACAGATACGCAGTATTTT
18 TRBJ2-1 - - TRBV27 CASSLFRGDGGEGNEQFF TGTGCCAGCAGTTTATTTAGGGGGGATGGGGGGGAGGGTAATGAGCAGTTCTTC
15 TRBJ2-1 - many TRBV7-2 CASSSERTSYNEQFF TGTGCCAGCAGCTCGGAGCGGACCTCCTACAATGAGCAGTTCTTC
16 TRBJ2-3 TRBD2 many TRBV19 CASSNTSGRAGDTQYF TGTGCCAGTAGTAATACTAGCGGGAGGGCAGGAGATACGCAGTATTTT
13 TRBJ1-2 - many TRBV27 CASRTQANYGYTF TGTGCCAGCAGGACGCAGGCTAACTATGGCTACACCTTC
15 TRBJ2-7 - - TRBV4-1 CASSQSRDKAYEQYF TGCGCCAGCAGCCAAAGCCGGGACAAAGCCTACGAGCAGTACTTC
16 TRBJ2-7 TRBD1 few TRBV3-1 CASSQPVGTGGGEQYF TGTGCCAGCAGCCAACCTGTTGGGACAGGGGGCGGCGAGCAGTACTTC
15 TRBJ1-1 TRBD1 many TRBV20-1 CSALTGQGTNTEAFF TGCAGTGCTCTTACCGGACAGGGGACGAACACTGAAGCTTTCTTT
15 TRBJ2-5 - - TRBV6-1 CASSEARIFQETQYF TGTGCCAGCAGTGAAGCCCGGATATTCCAAGAGACCCAGTACTTC
12 TRBJ1-1 - few TRBV19 CANPAGRTEAFF TGTGCCAACCCGGCGGGAAGGACTGAAGCTTTCTTT
15 TRBJ2-1 TRBD2 few TRBV5-1 CASMPTSISYNEQFF TGCGCCAGCATGCCGACTAGCATTTCCTACAATGAGCAGTTCTTC
14 TRBJ2-1 - many TRBV6-5 CASSYSRLPNEQFF TGTGCCAGCAGTTACAGTCGACTTCCCAATGAGCAGTTCTTC
14 TRBJ1-1 - many TRBV3-1 CASSDRSGNTEAFF TGTGCCAGCAGCGACAGGAGTGGGAACACTGAAGCTTTCTTT
15 TRBJ2-7 - many TRBV30 CAWSTPRVISYEQYF TGTGCCTGGAGTACACCCAGGGTGATCTCCTACGAGCAGTACTTC
16 TRBJ2-3 - - TRBV5-1 CASSLVMGSSTDTQYF TGCGCCAGCAGCTTGGTTATGGGTTCTAGCACAGATACGCAGTATTTT
17 TRBJ2-2 - - TRBV5-4 CASSWGAGSGATRELFF TGTGCCAGCAGCTGGGGCGCGGGCTCCGGCGCCACCCGGGAGCTGTTTTTT
17 TRBJ2-3 TRBD2 few TRBV9 CASSGLTSGRAPDTQYF TGTGCCAGCAGCGGCCTCACTAGCGGGAGGGCCCCAGATACGCAGTATTTT
14 TRBJ1-6 - few TRBV9 CASSGSGAGSPLHF TGTGCCAGCAGCGGATCAGGGGCTGGATCACCCCTCCACTTT
17 TRBJ1-1 - many TRBV10-3 CAISVDLGGVFNTEAFF TGTGCCATCAGTGTCGACTTGGGGGGCGTTTTTAACACTGAAGCTTTCTTT
15 TRBJ2-7 - many TRBV7-2 CASSLRWESSYEQYF TGTGCCAGCAGCTTAAGGTGGGAGAGCTCCTACGAGCAGTACTTC
12 TRBJ1-1 TRBD1 many TRBV29-1 CSVWTGNTEAFF TGCAGCGTGTGGACAGGGAACACTGAAGCTTTCTTT
13 TRBJ2-1 - many TRBV12-3/TRBV12-4 CASSLGRDNEQFF TGTGCCAGCAGTTTGGGGCGGGACAATGAGCAGTTCTTC
19 TRBJ2-2 TRBD1 few TRBV6-4 CASSDCWQGANSYTGELFF TGTGCCAGCAGTGACTGCTGGCAGGGGGCCAATAGCTACACCGGGGAGCTGTTTTTT
15 TRBJ2-1 TRBD2 - TRBV9 CASSVDLAARNEQFF TGTGCCAGCAGCGTAGATCTAGCGGCCCGCAATGAGCAGTTCTTC
15 TRBJ2-5 TRBD2 many TRBV20-1 CSATGTSGRGETQYF TGCAGTGCCACCGGGACTAGCGGGAGGGGGGAGACCCAGTACTTC
13 TRBJ1-5 - many TRBV6-1 CASRGAGDQPQHF TGTGCCAGCCGTGGGGCAGGCGATCAGCCCCAGCATTTT
10 TRBJ1-1 - few TRBV30 CAWRRSAAFF TGTGCCTGGCGAAGGTCCGCAGCTTTCTTT
13 TRBJ2-7 - few TRBV7-9 CASTPGGGYEQYF TGTGCCAGCACCCCCGGTGGCGGCTACGAGCAGTACTTC
18 TRBJ2-3 TRBD2 many TRBV5-1 CASSFQLTSGNRADTQYF TGCGCCAGCAGCTTCCAACTAACTAGCGGGAACCGGGCAGATACGCAGTATTTT
17 TRBJ1-5 - many TRBV12-3/TRBV12-4 CASSDDSAFYSNQPQHF TGTGCCAGCAGTGATGACAGTGCCTTTTATAGCAATCAGCCCCAGCATTTT
13 TRBJ2-1 - many TRBV7-9 CASTDWTNNEQFF TGTGCCAGCACCGACTGGACGAACAATGAGCAGTTCTTC
15 TRBJ1-3 - few TRBV2 CASSQDVSSGNTIYF TGTGCCAGCAGTCAGGACGTTAGCTCTGGAAACACCATATATTTT
16 TRBJ2-3 TRBD2 many TRBV2 CASSGGTAGGEDTQYF TGTGCCAGCAGTGGTGGCACAGCGGGAGGTGAAGATACGCAGTATTTT
14 TRBJ1-2 - - TRBV6-6 CASSYSHSDYGYTF TGTGCCAGCAGTTACTCTCACAGTGACTATGGCTACACCTTC